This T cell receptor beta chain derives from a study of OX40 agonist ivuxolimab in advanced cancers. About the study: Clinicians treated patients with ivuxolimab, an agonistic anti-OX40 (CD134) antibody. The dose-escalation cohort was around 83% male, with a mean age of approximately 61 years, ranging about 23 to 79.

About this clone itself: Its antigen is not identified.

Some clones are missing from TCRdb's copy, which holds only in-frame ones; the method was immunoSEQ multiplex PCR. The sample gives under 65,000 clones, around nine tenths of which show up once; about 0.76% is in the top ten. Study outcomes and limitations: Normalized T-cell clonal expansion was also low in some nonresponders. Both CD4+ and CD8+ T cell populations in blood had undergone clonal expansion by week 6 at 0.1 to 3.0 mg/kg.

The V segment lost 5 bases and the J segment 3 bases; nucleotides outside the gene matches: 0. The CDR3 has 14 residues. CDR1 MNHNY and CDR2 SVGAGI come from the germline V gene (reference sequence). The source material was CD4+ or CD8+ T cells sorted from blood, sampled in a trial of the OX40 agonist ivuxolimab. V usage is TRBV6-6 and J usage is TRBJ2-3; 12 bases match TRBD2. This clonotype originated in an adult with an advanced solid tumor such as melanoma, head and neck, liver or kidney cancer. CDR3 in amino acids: CASSGTSGTDTQYF. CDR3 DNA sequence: TGTGCCAGCAGTGGGACTAGCGGGACAGATACGCAGTATTTT.